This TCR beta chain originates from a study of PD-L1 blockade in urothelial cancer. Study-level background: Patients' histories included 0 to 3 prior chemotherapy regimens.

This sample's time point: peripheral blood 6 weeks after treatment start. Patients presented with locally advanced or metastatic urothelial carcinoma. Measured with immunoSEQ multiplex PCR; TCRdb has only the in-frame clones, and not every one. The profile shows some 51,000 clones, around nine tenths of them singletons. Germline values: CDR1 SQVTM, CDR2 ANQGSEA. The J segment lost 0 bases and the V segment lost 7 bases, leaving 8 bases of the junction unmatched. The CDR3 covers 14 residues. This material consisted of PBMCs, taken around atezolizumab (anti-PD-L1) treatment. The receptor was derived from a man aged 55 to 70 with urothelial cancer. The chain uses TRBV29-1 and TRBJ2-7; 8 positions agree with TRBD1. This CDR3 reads CSAWTGRPSYEQYF. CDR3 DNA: TGCAGCGCATGGACAGGGCGCCCCTCCTACGAGCAGTACTTC.